This T cell receptor beta chain was sequenced for a study of OX40 agonist ivuxolimab in advanced cancers. With V trimmed by 1 base and J by 9 bases, 4 bases remained unmatched. Germline V lookup: CDR1 LGHNA, CDR2 YNFKEQ. The CDR3 runs 15 residues. This clone has more than one count but fewer than ten. Clones were sequenced by immunoSEQ multiplex PCR, and TCRdb holds only the in-frame ones, with some missing. The sample includes fewer than 50,000 clones, about 80% of them seen just once. V is TRBV4-2 and J is TRBJ2-3; 13 bases map to TRBD2. The specimen was CD4+ or CD8+ T cells sorted from blood, collected in a trial of the OX40 agonist ivuxolimab. The TCR was taken from an adult with an advanced solid tumor such as melanoma, head and neck, liver or kidney cancer. The CDR3 DNA reads as TGTGCCAGCAGCCAAGGACTAGCGGGGGGTAGGACGCAGTATTTT. It encodes CASSQGLAGGRTQYF.